These 25 T cell receptor beta chains originate from one sample sequenced in a study of blood T cell repertoires in COVID-19. Method: immunoSEQ multiplex PCR; TCRdb's copy keeps in-frame clones and lacks some. The sample carries about 300,000 clones, just under 90% recorded once. Sequenced input: peripheral blood. These receptors were collected from a woman between 45 and 65 years old with COVID-19, enrolled during active disease.

This chain connects TRBV27 to TRBJ2-7; TRBD2 aligns across 7 bases. The germline V gene encodes CDR1 MNHEY and CDR2 SMNVEV (reference sequence). There are 14 residues in the CDR3. V was pared by 6 bases and J by 4 bases, with 9 bases of the junction left unmatched. The CDR3 loop reads CASSLAEGGYEQYF. The DNA of the CDR3 is TGTGCCAGCAGCCTAGCGGAGGGCGGGTACGAGCAGTACTTC.

The genes are TRBV5-1 and TRBJ2-7, with D possibly being TRBD1 (7 bases). Germline CDR1 is SGHRS and CDR2 is YFSETQ. This CDR3 spans 14 amino acids. V was shortened by 4 bases and J by 5 bases, with 16 bases between the two germline ends. CDR3 residues: CASSPSGGGDEQYF. In nucleotides, the CDR3 is TGCGCCAGCAGCCCCAGTGGAGGGGGCGACGAGCAGTACTTC.

The V gene is TRBV12-3 or TRBV12-4, the J gene TRBJ1-1, with D maybe TRBD1 (6 bases). The V gene lost 7 bases and the J gene lost 1 base, with 10 bases spanning the gap. The CDR3 is 13 residues long. The CDR3 sequence: CASIKTGNTEAFF. The CDR3 DNA reads as TGTGCCAGCATCAAGACAGGGAACACTGAAGCTTTCTTT.

The chain couples TRBV10-3 to TRBJ1-1; D uncertain. Germline V gene data show CDR1 as ENHRY and CDR2 as SYGVKD. The CDR3 is 13 amino acids. Trimming took off 5 bases at V and 4 bases at J, with 11 bases between the two ends. The CDR3 sequence: CAISLQVGTEAFF. CDR3 DNA sequence: TGTGCCATCAGTCTCCAGGTTGGCACTGAAGCTTTCTTT.

The chain uses TRBV10-3 and TRBJ1-4; 9 bases align to TRBD1. From germline, CDR1 is ENHRY and CDR2 SYGVKD. The CDR3 is 16 amino acids. V gave up 0 bases and J gave up 7 bases; unmatched junction bases: 6. CDR3 region: CAISESGQGRGEKLFF. The CDR3 nucleotides read TGTGCCATCAGTGAGTCGGGACAGGGTCGAGGTGAAAAACTGTTTTTT.

The chain employs TRBV6-5 and TRBJ2-7; 10 bases are shared with TRBD1. This CDR3 has 14 residues. The germline V gene has CDR1 MNHEY and CDR2 SVGAGI. With 6 bases clipped from V and 4 bases from J, the junction kept 6 bases outside the gene matches. CDR3 in amino acids: CASRMGQGSYEQYF. DNA for the CDR3: TGTGCCAGCAGAATGGGACAGGGGAGTTACGAGCAGTACTTC.

The V call is TRBV27, the J call TRBJ2-2; 8 bases are a match to TRBD2. Looked up from germline, CDR1 is MNHEY and CDR2 is SMNVEV (reference sequence). J was trimmed by 6 bases and V by 9 bases; bases with no gene match: 12. The CDR3 length is 15 residues. CDR3 protein: CASKLRASGSGELFF. The CDR3 nucleotides read TGTGCCAGTAAATTGCGGGCTAGCGGGTCCGGGGAGCTGTTTTTT.

The rearrangement links TRBV19 to TRBJ2-1; 11 bases are a match to TRBD2. The length of the CDR3 is 15 residues. The germline V gene encodes CDR1 LNHDA and CDR2 SQIVND (reference sequence). J lost 14 bases, V lost 3 bases, and 12 bases had no gene match. Here the CDR3 DNA reads TGTGCCAGTAGTATGACTAGCGGGAACGGTCCAGGAAAGTTCTTC. It translates to CASSMTSGNGPGKFF.

Here the CDR3 DNA reads TGTGCCAGCAGCTTTCTAGGAGGACTAGCGGGACATCCCTACGAGCAGTACTTC. This encodes CASSFLGGLAGHPYEQYF. V is TRBV7-2 and J is TRBJ2-7, with 12 nucleotides matching TRBD2. CDR1 is SGHTA and CDR2 is FQGNSA in the germline V gene. The V gene end was trimmed by 3 bases and the J gene end by 2 bases; junction bases not matched to a gene: 11. The CDR3 covers 18 residues.

The rearrangement links TRBV18 to TRBJ2-3; the D is unclear. The CDR3 spans 14 residues. V was shortened by 2 bases and J by 0 bases, with 6 bases between the two germline ends. The germline gives CDR1 KGHSH, CDR2 LQKENI. For the CDR3, the DNA is TGTGCCAGCTCACCAACGAGAAGCACAGATACGCAGTATTTT. It specifies CASSPTRSTDTQYF.

This chain links TRBV3-1 (or the pseudogene TRBV3-2) with TRBJ2-1; 12 nucleotides line up with TRBD2. Germline CDR1 reads LGHDT; CDR2 reads YNNKEL (reference sequence). Trimming took 0 bases from V and 5 from J; bases not matched to a gene: 8. The CDR3 totals 18 residues. The CDR3 is CASSQDLLAGGRNNEQFF. The CDR3 bases are TGTGCCAGCAGCCAAGATCTGCTAGCGGGAGGGAGAAACAATGAGCAGTTCTTC.

V and J are TRBV11-3 and TRBJ2-5; D remains unclear. The V gene's germline CDR1 is SGHNT and CDR2 YENEEA. V was pared by 6 bases and J by 2 bases, with 4 bases between. This CDR3 contains 11 residues. CDR3 residues: CASSAQETQYF. The CDR3 nucleotides read TGTGCCAGCAGTGCGCAAGAGACCCAGTACTTC.

CDR3 loop: CASSSLGRETEAFF. CDR3 DNA sequence: TGTGCCAGCAGCTCCCTTGGGAGGGAAACTGAAGCTTTCTTT. This rearrangement joins TRBV7-8 to TRBJ1-1, with unresolved D. The CDR3 is 14 residues long. The germline gives CDR1 SGHVS, CDR2 FQNEAQ. The V end was cut by 4 bases, the J end by 5 bases, with 14 bases between. Supplemented by reference TRBV7-8 and TRBJ1-1, the full variable domain reads GAGVSQSPRYKVAKRGQDVALRCDPISGHVSLFWYQQALGQGPEFLTYFQNEAQLDKSGLPSDRFFAERPEGSVSTLKIQRTQQEDSAVYLCASSSLGRETEAFFGQGTRLTVV.

This chain uses TRBV27 with TRBJ1-5; no clear D gene. The CDR3 length is 13 residues. V shed 2 bases and J shed 7 bases, with 9 bases lying between them. In germline, CDR1 is MNHEY, CDR2 SMNVEV (reference sequence). The CDR3 sequence: CASSLSLSQPQHF. CDR3 nucleotides: TGTGCCAGCAGTTTAAGCCTGTCGCAGCCCCAGCATTTT.

The genes are TRBV7-9 and TRBJ2-5, with 9 bases identical to TRBD2. The length of the CDR3 is 14 residues. J was trimmed by 5 bases and V by 11 bases; bases with no gene match: 12. The germline gives CDR1 SEHNR, CDR2 FQNEAQ (reference sequence). CDR3: CAVQGLAGRETQYF. CDR3 bases: TGTGCCGTACAAGGGCTAGCGGGACGGGAGACCCAGTACTTC.

The rearrangement uses TRBV11-3 and TRBJ2-7; TRBD1 agrees at 10 bases. V was clipped by 0 bases and J by 3 bases; unmatched bases: 8. CDR3 length equals 17 residues. CDR1 and CDR2 from the germline V gene are SGHNT and YENEEA. The CDR3 region is CASSLDPSDRGGYEQYF. The CDR3 DNA sequence: TGTGCCAGCAGCTTAGATCCCTCGGACAGGGGGGGCTACGAGCAGTACTTC.

CDR3 amino acids: CASSILIGAGAEAFF. The CDR3 coding sequence is TGTGCCAGTAGTATCCTTATTGGGGCAGGGGCTGAAGCTTTCTTT. The chain uses TRBV19 and TRBJ1-1; weak D call: TRBD1 (6 bases). With 3 bases removed from V and 6 bases from J, the gap between germline ends came to 17 bases. Germline values: CDR1 LNHDA, CDR2 SQIVND (reference sequence). The CDR3 covers 15 residues.

In the case of this clone: Other DNA sequences within the sample encode an identical CDR3. The rearrangement links TRBV21-1 to TRBJ2-2; the table gives TRBD1 as D, unverified against the DNA. TRBV21-1 is designated a pseudogene. The CDR3 is 17 residues long. The CDR3 region has the DNA TGCGCCAGCAGCAAAGCACGGGGACAGGGGGCAACCGGGGAGCTGTTTTTT. It specifies CASSKARGQGATGELFF.

This chain uses TRBV19 with TRBJ2-3; D not resolved. This CDR3 is 12 amino acids long. Trimming left V 6 bases short and J 1 base short, with 5 bases between. The germline V gene has CDR1 LNHDA and CDR2 SQIVND (reference sequence). DNA of the CDR3: TGTGCCAGTAGCCTTCGCACAGATACGCAGTATTTT. It specifies CASSLRTDTQYF. The full variable domain, with the rest looked up from reference TRBV19 and TRBJ2-3, is DGGITQSPKYLFRKEGQNVTLSCEQNLNHDAMYWYRQDPGQGLRLIYYSQIVNDFQKGDIAEGYSVSREKKESFPLTVTSAQKNPTAFYLCASSLRTDTQYFGPGTRLTVL.

This clone turned up a few times. The rearrangement joins TRBV25-1 to TRBJ1-3, with no clear D. Germline V lookup: CDR1 MGHDK, CDR2 SYGVNS. Trimming pared 5 bases from V and 1 base from J, leaving 3 bases between. The CDR3 length is 12 residues. CDR3 region: CASSPSGNTIYF. The CDR3 region has the DNA TGTGCCAGCAGTCCGTCTGGAAACACCATATATTTT.

The chain couples TRBV3-1 (or the pseudogene TRBV3-2) to TRBJ1-1, with D perhaps TRBD1 (5 bases). Trimming pared 4 bases from V and 2 bases from J, leaving 8 bases between. The CDR3 runs to 13 residues. In germline, CDR1 is LGHDT, CDR2 YNNKEL (reference sequence). CDR3 in DNA: TGTGCCAGCAGCCCTAGGGGTAACACTGAAGCTTTCTTT. Protein sequence: CASSPRGNTEAFF.

CDR3 protein: CASTLSSGELFF. In DNA, the CDR3 is TGTGCCAGCACCCTATCGTCCGGGGAGCTGTTTTTT. The chain has TRBV3-1 (or the pseudogene TRBV3-2) and TRBJ2-2; D remains ambiguous. The ends were cut back, 7 bases at V and 6 bases at J, with 9 bases in the middle. The CDR3 has 12 residues. Germline V CDR1 and CDR2: LGHDT, YNNKEL (reference sequence).

V is TRBV28 and J is TRBJ2-1, with TRBD1 matching 9 bases. Per the germline V gene, CDR1 is MDHEN and CDR2 is SYDVKM. There are 14 residues in the CDR3. J gave up 6 bases and V 6 bases, and 6 bases lay outside the gene matches. CDR3 nucleotides: TGTGCCAGCAGCACAGGGGGCGCAGGCAATGAGCAGTTCTTC. Translation gives CASSTGGAGNEQFF.

This chain links TRBV18 with TRBJ1-6; 9 bases map to TRBD1. CDR1 KGHSH and CDR2 LQKENI come from the germline V gene. The CDR3 contains 15 residues. J was trimmed by 9 bases and V by 0 bases; bases with no gene match: 3. The DNA for the CDR3 is TGTGCCAGCTCACCACCGGGACAGGGACGTTCACCCCTCCACTTT. Amino acid sequence: CASSPPGQGRSPLHF. Drawing the rest from reference TRBV18 and TRBJ1-6, the complete variable domain is NAGVMQNPRHLVRRRGQEARLRCSPMKGHSHVYWYRQLPEEGLKFMVYLQKENIIDESGMPKERFSAEFPKEGPSILRIQQVVRGDSAAYFCASSPPGQGRSPLHFGNGTRLTVT.

This chain joins TRBV30 and TRBJ1-2, with no clear D. The CDR3 extends over 12 amino acids. CDR1 is GTSNPN, CDR2 SVGIG, per germline (reference sequence). The V end was cut by 3 bases, the J end by 8 bases, with 13 bases between. The chain's CDR3 is CAWSQTEGGYTF. The DNA for the CDR3 is TGTGCCTGGAGCCAAACGGAGGGAGGCTACACCTTC.